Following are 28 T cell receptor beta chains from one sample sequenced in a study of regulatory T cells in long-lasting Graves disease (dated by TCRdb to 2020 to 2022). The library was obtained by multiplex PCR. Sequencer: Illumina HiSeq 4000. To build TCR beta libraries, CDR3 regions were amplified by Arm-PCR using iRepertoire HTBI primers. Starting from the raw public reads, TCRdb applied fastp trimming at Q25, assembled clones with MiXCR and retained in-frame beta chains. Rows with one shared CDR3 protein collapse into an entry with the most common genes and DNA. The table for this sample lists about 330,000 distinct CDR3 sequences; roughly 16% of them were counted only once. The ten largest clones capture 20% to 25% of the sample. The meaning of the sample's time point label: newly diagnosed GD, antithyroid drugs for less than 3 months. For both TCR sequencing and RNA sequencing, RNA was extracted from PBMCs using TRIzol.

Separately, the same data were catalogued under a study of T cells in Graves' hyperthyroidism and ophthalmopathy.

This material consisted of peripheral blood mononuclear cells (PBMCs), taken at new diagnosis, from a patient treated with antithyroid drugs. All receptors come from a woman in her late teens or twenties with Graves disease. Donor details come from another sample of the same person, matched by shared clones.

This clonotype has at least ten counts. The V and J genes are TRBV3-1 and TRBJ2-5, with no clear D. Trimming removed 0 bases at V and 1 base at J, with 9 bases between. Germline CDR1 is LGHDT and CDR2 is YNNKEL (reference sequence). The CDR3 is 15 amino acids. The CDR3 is CASSQDGQSQETQYF. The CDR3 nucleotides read TGTGCCAGCAGCCAAGATGGGCAGAGCCAAGAGACCCAGTACTTC.

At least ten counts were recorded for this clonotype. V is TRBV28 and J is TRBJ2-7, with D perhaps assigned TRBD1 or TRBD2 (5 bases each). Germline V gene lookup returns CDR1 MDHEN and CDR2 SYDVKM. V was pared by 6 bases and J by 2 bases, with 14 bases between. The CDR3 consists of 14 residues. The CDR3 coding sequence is TGTGCCAGCAGCGCCGGGACGGAAACCTACGAGCAGTACTTC. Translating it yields CASSAGTETYEQYF.

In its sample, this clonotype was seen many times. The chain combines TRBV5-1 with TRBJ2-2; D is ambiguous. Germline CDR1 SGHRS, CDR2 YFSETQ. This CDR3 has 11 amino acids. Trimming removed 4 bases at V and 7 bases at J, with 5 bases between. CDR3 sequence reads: CASSTVGELFF. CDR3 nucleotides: TGCGCCAGCAGCACTGTCGGGGAGCTGTTTTTT.

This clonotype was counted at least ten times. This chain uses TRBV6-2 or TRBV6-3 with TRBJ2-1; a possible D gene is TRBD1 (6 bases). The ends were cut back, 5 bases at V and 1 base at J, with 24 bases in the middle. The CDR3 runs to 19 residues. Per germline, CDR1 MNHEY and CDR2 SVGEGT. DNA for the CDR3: TGTGCCAGCAGTACCTCTAAGGGCCAGGGGTGGGGTTCCTACAATGAGCAGTTCTTC. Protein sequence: CASSTSKGQGWGSYNEQFF.

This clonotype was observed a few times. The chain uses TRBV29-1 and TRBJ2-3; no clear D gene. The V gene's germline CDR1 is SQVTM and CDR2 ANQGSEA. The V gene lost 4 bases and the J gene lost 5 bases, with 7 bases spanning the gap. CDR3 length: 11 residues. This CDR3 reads CSVVMGDTQYF. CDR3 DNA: TGCAGCGTTGTTATGGGAGATACGCAGTATTTT.

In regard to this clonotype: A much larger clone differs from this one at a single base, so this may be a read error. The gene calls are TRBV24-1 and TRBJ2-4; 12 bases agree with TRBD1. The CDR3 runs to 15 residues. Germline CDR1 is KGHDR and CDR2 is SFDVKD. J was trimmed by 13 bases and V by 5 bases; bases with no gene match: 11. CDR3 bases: TGTGCCACCAGTGGCGGGACAGGGGGCCGCTATGAGCAGTACTTC. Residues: CATSGGTGGRYEQYF.

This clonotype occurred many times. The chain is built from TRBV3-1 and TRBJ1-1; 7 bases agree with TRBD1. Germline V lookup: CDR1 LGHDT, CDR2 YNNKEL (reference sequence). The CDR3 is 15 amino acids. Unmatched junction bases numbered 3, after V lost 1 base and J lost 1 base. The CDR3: CASSQAGQTNTEAFF. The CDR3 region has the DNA TGTGCCAGCAGCCAAGCGGGACAGACGAACACTGAAGCTTTCTTT.

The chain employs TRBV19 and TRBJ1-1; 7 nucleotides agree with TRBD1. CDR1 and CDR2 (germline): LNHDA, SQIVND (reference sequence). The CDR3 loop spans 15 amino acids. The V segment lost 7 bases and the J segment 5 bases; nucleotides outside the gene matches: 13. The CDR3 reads CASNYLPGQRTEAFF. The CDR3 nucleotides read TGTGCCAGTAACTACCTCCCGGGACAGAGAACTGAAGCTTTCTTT.

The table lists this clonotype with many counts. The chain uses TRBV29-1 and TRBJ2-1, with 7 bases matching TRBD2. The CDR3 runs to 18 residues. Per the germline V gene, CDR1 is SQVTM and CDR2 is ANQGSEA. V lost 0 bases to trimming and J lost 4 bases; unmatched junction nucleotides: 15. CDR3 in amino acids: CSVEEYVWEGQRYNEQFF. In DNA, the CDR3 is TGCAGCGTTGAAGAATACGTCTGGGAGGGCCAAAGGTACAATGAGCAGTTCTTC.

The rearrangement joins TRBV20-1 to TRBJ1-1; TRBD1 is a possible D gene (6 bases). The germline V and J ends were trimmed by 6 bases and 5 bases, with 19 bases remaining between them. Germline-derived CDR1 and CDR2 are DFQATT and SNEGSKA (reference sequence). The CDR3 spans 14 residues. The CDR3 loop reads CSAIPGGAWTEAFF. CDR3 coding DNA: TGCAGTGCCATTCCGGGGGGCGCGTGGACTGAAGCTTTCTTT.

Here the CDR3 DNA reads TGTGCCACAAGTCCCGGGACAGGGGAAAACTATGGCTACACCTTC. It translates to CATSPGTGENYGYTF. The chain joins TRBV24-1 to TRBJ1-2, with 10 positions matching TRBD1. Trimming cost V 10 bases and J 2 bases; bases outside gene matches: 9. Germline V CDR1 and CDR2: KGHDR, SFDVKD. The CDR3 is 15 residues long.

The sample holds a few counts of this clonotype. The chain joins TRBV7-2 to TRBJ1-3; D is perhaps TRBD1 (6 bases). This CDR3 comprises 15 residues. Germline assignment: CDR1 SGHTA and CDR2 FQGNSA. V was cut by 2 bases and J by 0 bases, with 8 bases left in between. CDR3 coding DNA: TGTGCCAGCAGCTTAACAGGGAGCTCTGGAAACACCATATATTTT. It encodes CASSLTGSSGNTIYF.

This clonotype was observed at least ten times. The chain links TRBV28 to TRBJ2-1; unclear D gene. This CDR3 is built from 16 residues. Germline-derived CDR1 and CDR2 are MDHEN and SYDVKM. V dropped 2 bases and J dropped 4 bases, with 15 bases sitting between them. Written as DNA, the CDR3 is TGTGCCAGCAGTTTAAGATGGCAGGCGAAATACAATGAGCAGTTCTTC. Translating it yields CASSLRWQAKYNEQFF.

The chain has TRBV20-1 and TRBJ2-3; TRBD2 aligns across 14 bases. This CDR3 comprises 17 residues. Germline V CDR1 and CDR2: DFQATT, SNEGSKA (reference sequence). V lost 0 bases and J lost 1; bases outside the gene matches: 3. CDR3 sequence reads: CSARDRGLAGGTDTQYF. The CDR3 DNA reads TGCAGTGCTAGAGATCGGGGACTAGCGGGAGGCACAGATACGCAGTATTTT.

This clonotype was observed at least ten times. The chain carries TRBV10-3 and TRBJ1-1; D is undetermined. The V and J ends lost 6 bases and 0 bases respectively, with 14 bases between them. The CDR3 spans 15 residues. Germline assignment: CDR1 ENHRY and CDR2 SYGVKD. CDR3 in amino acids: CAIRTGGPMNTEAFF. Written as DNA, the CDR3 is TGTGCCATCAGAACCGGCGGCCCGATGAACACTGAAGCTTTCTTT.

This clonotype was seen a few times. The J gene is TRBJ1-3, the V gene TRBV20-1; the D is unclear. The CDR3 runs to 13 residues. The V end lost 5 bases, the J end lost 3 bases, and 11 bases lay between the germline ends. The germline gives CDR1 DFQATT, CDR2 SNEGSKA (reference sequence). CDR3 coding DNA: TGCAGTGCTTTAGTCTCTGGTGGAAACACCATATATTTT. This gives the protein CSALVSGGNTIYF.

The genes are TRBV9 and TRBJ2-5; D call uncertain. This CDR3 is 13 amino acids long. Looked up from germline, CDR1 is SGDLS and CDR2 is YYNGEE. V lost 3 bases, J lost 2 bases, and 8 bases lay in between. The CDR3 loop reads CASSGSPQETQYF. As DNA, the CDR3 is TGTGCCAGCAGCGGTAGTCCACAAGAGACCCAGTACTTC. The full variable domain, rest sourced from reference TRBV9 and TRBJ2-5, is DSGVTQTPKHLITATGQRVTLRCSPRSGDLSVYWYQQSLDQGLQFLIQYYNGEERAKGNILERFSAQQFPDLHSELNLSSLELGDSALYFCASSGSPQETQYFGPGTRLLVL.

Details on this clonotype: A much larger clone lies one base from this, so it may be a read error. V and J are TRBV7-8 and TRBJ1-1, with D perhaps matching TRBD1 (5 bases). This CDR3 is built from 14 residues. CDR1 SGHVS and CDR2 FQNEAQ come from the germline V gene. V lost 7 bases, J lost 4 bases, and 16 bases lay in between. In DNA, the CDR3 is TGTGCCAGCATCGCCGGGGGGGAGGGCACTGAAGCTTTCTTT. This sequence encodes CASIAGGEGTEAFF.

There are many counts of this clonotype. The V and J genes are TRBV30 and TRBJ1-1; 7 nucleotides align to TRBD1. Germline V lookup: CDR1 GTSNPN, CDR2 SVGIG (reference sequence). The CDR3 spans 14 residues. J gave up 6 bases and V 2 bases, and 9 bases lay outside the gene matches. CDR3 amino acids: CAWSYPPGTAEAFF. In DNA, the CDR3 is TGTGCCTGGAGTTACCCCCCCGGGACAGCTGAAGCTTTCTTT.

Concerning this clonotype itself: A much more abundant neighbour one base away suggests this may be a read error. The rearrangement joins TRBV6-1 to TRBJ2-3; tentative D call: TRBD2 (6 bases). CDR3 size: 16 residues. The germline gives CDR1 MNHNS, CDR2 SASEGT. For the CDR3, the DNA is TGCGCCAGCAAGGGAGGACCAGCACTTGACACAGATACGCAGTATTTT. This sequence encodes CASKGGPALDTDTQYF.

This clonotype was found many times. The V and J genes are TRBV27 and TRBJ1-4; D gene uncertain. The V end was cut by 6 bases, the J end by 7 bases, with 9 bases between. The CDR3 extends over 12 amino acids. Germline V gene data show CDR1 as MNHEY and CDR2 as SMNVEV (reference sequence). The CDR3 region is CASREGSEKLFF. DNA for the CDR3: TGTGCCAGCAGAGAAGGTAGTGAAAAACTGTTTTTT.

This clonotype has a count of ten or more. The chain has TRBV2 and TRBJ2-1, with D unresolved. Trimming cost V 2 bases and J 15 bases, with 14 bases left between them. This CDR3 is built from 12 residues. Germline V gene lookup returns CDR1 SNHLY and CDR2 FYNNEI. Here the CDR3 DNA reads TGTGCCAGCAGTGAATCGGATACCTCGCTGTTCTTC. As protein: CASSESDTSLFF.

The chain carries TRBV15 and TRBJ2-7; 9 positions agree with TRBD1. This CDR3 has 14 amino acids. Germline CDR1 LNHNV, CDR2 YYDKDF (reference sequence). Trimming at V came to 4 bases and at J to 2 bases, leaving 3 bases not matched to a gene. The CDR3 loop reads CATSTRQGAYEQYF. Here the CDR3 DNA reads TGTGCCACCAGCACCCGACAGGGGGCCTACGAGCAGTACTTC.

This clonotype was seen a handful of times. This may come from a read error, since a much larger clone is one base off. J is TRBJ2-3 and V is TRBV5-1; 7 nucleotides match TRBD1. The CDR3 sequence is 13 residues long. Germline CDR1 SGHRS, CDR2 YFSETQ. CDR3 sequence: CASSHSGTDAQYF. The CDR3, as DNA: TGCGCCAGCAGCCACAGTGGGACAGATGCGCAGTATTTT. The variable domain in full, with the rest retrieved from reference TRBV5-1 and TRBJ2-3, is KAGVTQTPRYLIKTRGQQVTLSCSPISGHRSVSWYQQTPGQGLQFLFEYFSETQRNKGNFPGRFSGRQFSNSRSEMNVSTLELGDSALYLCASSHSGTDAQYFGPGTRLTVL.

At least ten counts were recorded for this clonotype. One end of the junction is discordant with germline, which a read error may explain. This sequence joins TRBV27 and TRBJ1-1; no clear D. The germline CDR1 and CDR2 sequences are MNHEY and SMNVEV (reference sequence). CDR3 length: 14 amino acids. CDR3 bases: TGTGCCAGCCGTTTGAGGTCCGAGGGCCCTGAAGCTTTCTTT. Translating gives CASRLRSEGPEAFF.

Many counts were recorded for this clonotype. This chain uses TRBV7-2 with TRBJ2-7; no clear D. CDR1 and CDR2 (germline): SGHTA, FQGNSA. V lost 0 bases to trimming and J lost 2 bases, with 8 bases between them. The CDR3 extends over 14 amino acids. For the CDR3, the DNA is TGTGCCAGCAGCTTAGCTTCGACGGCCTACGAGCAGTACTTC. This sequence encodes CASSLASTAYEQYF.

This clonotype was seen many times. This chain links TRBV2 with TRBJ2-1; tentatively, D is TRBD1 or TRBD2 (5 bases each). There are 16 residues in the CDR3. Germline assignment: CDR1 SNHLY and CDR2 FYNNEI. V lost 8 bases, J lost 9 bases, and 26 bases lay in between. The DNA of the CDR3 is TGTGCCAGCGATTTATCGGGGCTAGTGGCCTCTATTGAGCAGTTCTTC. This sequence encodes CASDLSGLVASIEQFF.

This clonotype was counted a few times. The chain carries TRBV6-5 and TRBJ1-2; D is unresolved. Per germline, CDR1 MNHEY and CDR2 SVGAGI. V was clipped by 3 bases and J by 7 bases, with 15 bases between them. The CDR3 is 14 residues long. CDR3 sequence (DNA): TGTGCCAGCAGTTATTCGACGATTAATTCTGGCTACACCTTC. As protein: CASSYSTINSGYTF.